The present entry profiles one T cell receptor (beta chain) with its context. Its antigen is still unknown. This sample stems from a study of cytomegalovirus exposure and HLA in healthy donors (dated by TCRdb to 2017 to 2019). Background on the whole study: According to an earlier analysis of around 600 of the donors, about 179 million T cells yielded 117 million unique TCR beta sequences and around 300 Gb of sequence data. Several DR-DQ haplotypes were treated as single units for association and clustering because of strong linkage in the cohort. In an earlier analysis of 550 to 700 of the donors, high-throughput TCR beta sequencing was used to judge whether each TCR beta V gene segment behaved as functional or pseudogenic. A later genetic analysis used genome-wide SNP genotypes for about 55% of the 666 donors, treating that subset as a discovery cohort. Donor age, sex, ethnicity and CMV serostatus were collected together with the repertoire data. Both class I and class II loci were covered by HLA typing, at four-digit resolution. The T cell repertoires of 666 subjects were profiled by immunosequencing and related to cytomegalovirus serostatus. The number of typed donors differed by locus: about 620-640 for A, B, C, DRB1 and DQB1; about 520 for DQA1; fewer than 610 for DPA1; and roughly 470 for DPB1. The study aimed to test whether cataloging public T cell receptors could reveal signatures of past pathogen exposure. Among about 370 genotyped donors of the cohort, an average of around 250,000 unique TCR beta nucleotide sequences was sequenced per donor, of which approximately 18% were non-productive. The study combined high-throughput TCR immunosequencing, statistical association of individual TCRs with disease status, and machine learning to predict cytomegalovirus infection status. In the later analysis, no new phenotypic data were used to find candidate immune exposures; instead, reliance was placed on TCR beta sequences and their occurrence across donors. Of the roughly 410 genotyped donors, 81% were placed in the genetic ancestry cluster associated with self-reported Caucasian donors. Roughly 300 gigabases of sequencing data and around 85 million unique TCR sequences made up an early release that covered 500 to 700 HLA-typed donors. In addition to the first cohort of approximately 650 subjects, a separate validation cohort of 130 or so different subjects was used. To study patterns of TCR occurrence, a later analysis re-analyzed previously published TCR beta repertoires from several hundred donors and added high-resolution HLA genotyping. Every discovery cohort repertoire had been produced on one sequencing platform. What the work shows at the level of the full study, not this receptor alone: Compared with equally common non-associated chains, HLA-associated TCR beta chains in a later analysis were more clonally expanded and had lower generation probabilities. At a false discovery rate of 0.05, a later analysis linked 16,000 or so TCR beta sequences to specific HLA alleles. According to a later analysis, parvovirus B19, influenza, CMV and Epstein-Barr virus appeared linked to several top co-occurrence clusters. HLA typing was unavailable for some donors at each locus, so association tests used only the typed subset. Fewer than 20 rarely observed V segments, including chromosome 9 orphons, were excluded from the earlier analysis of some 590 of the donors because counts were too low. While some public TCRs were present in many individuals, most TCR sequences turned up only very rarely across donors. Linkage disequilibrium might explain the correlated functional status among segregating V segments, but an unknown experimental factor could not be ruled out. A later analysis found that most CMV-associated TCR beta chains appeared HLA-restricted, with HLA associations seemingly driven largely by CMV exposure. In a later analysis, the rate of TCR association differed among HLA loci, with DRB1 alleles having the most associated TCRs and HLA-C alleles having the fewest. A further reported finding was that TCR beta sequences accurately predicted the HLA-A and HLA-B alleles for most subjects in the first cohort. Sequencing depth was assumed to be roughly uniform across donors in the presence/absence analyses, though that assumption may not hold. An association between a missense DCLRE1C variant and V-gene and J-gene trimming of TCR beta chains was found in a later genetic analysis and replicated in an independent cohort. CMV serostatus was the only immune exposure information available for the cohort. In both the original and validation cohorts, the classifier was reported to diagnose cytomegalovirus status with high specificity and sensitivity. According to the authors, the approach could potentially be generalized to other disease states and immunological phenotypes. Some IMGT-functional V segments, including TRBV6-2 and TRBV6-3, could not be told apart with the 87-base-pair reads, so those segments were excluded. According to a later genetic analysis, donors in an Asian-associated ancestry cluster had fewer N-insertions in productive TCRs than the approximately 710-donor mean. Three of the identified cytomegalovirus-associated TCR beta chains were confirmed in vitro to be specific for cytomegalovirus antigens. Broadly in line with IMGT annotations, most TCR beta V segments showed up in productive rearrangements about 90% or about 30% of the time in an earlier analysis of approximately 640 of the donors. A total of 164 TCR beta chains were listed by the study as associated with cytomegalovirus. The cohort was sequenced for TCR beta chains only, and without alpha or paired-chain data the features that could be detected were limited. Assigning TCR associations to individual alleles was difficult when HLA alleles, especially DR and DQ, strongly co-occurred. A cluster of highly shared sequence variants was judged likely to be a technical artifact of the sequencing pipeline.

Library creation used the immunoSEQ multiplex PCR assay. A mixture of 60 forward primers for TCR Vbeta segments and 13 reverse primers for TCR Jbeta segments was used in the multiplex PCR. Amplification of the CDR3 region of rearranged TCR beta genes was performed with a multiplex PCR assay on genomic DNA. The Illumina HiSeq System was used to sequence the amplified TCR beta libraries as 87-base-pair reads. The authors' analysis ran thus. A later analysis tallied 75 million to 95 million unique TCR beta chains across the approximately 670 repertoires, and approximately 12 million of those chains were shared by two or more donors. Raw reads were error-corrected and collapsed into unique sequences by a nearest-neighbor algorithm in which closely related sequences were merged to remove PCR and sequencing errors. CDR3 sequences were aligned to IMGT reference sequences to assign V, D and J gene segments. For a sequence to be retained, a match of at least six nucleotides to both a V gene segment and a J gene segment was required. A rearrangement was called productive if the CDR3 had no stop codons and remained in frame with V and J, and every other rearrangement was called non-productive. Following IMGT convention, CDR3 was defined as the stretch from the second conserved V-encoded cysteine up to the conserved J-encoded phenylalanine. Sequences without an unambiguous match to a single V gene segment were excluded from the earlier analysis of 500 to 700 of the donors. In an earlier analysis of some 590 of the donors, V segments were called functional above 56.7% productive rearrangements and were called segregating when the between-donor standard deviation exceeded 5%. A statistical classification framework was built to diagnose cytomegalovirus status from the catalog of TCR beta chain sequences. In a later analysis, TCR nucleotide sequences were compared against IMGT/GENE-DB human TR gene sequences so that V and J genes could be assigned. In a later analysis, CDR3 sequences and most-parsimonious VDJ recombination scenarios were assigned using the TCRdist pipeline. In a later analysis, each TCR beta chain was defined by its CDR3 amino acid sequence together with its V-gene family, and reads without a unique V-gene family were excluded. As a way to deal with suspected cross-contamination and a sequencing artifact, a later analysis dropped approximately 590 nucleotide sequences that were highly shared and had low generation probability. In a later analysis, a clonal expansion index for each public chain was calculated from normalized within-repertoire ranks of inferred template counts. A later analysis computed generation probabilities with a VDJ recombination model fitted to out-of-frame rearrangements, and checked the results against IGoR. In a later analysis, TCR-TCR, TCR-HLA and TCR-CMV co-occurrence was scored with hypergeometric tests, and a repertoire-size bias correction was applied to TCR pairs. A later analysis estimated false discovery rates by permuting HLA or CMV assignments 20 times. In a later analysis, co-occurring TCRs were grouped with DBSCAN, and TCRdist sequence similarity was added when clustering was performed within HLA-allele-positive subsets. Repertoires with fewer than 30,000 or more than 120,000 public chains were left out of co-occurrence clustering, as were four to six repertoires with anomalous nucleotide sharing. This is the immuneACCESS table as TCRdb keeps it, with only in-frame sequences that have V and J called. A part of the clones is gone; compared with another copy, unresolved V genes explain less than half, and the rest is unexplained. V and J calls and clone size are those listed in that table; D and trimming were worked out from the DNA. The record for this sample contains about 130,000 clones. Roughly 2.5% of the sample is taken by the ten largest.

From a lookup of the germline V gene, CDR1 and CDR2 are SNHLY and FYNNEI. There are 15 amino acids in the CDR3, from cysteine to phenylalanine inclusive. Solely the CDR3 DNA is kept, with 45 bases framed from the first base. The germline V and J ends show losses of 6 bases and 2 bases respectively, and no gene match explains 10 bases of the junction. The cohort consisted of 600 to 750 healthy bone marrow donors. At the time of sampling, every cohort member was nominally healthy, though immune exposures that went unrecorded were likely present. The donor tested CMV seronegative, placing the donor among the 352 seronegative members of the cohort. A peripheral blood sample was collected from each donor, and TCR beta sequencing was performed on peripheral blood mononuclear cells. Genomic DNA extraction from the blood cell samples was performed with the Qiagen DNeasy Blood Extraction Kit.

The V and J segments used are TRBV2 and TRBJ2-7; 7 of the junction bases match TRBD1. This receptor was taken from a man aged 25-40 years in good health and CMV-seronegative. Input material: PBMCs. The encoded CDR3 is CASSVTTGFTYEQYF. The DNA sequence is TGTGCCAGCAGCGTGACGACAGGGTTTACCTACGAGCAGTACTTC.